This TCR beta chain stems from a study of T-cell memory formation after mild COVID-19 (dated by TCRdb to 2020 to 2023). In terms of the full investigation: TCR sequence clusters from the two donors were largely donor specific. Longitudinal TCRalpha and TCRbeta repertoire sequencing tracked T-cell clones expanding and contracting after mild COVID-19 in two donors. Two young, previously healthy adult volunteers made up the cohort, one male and one female. What the authors observed across the whole study: SARS-CoV-2 specificity of the second-wave clones peaking on day 37 was not confirmed. The study included only a couple of mild cases, and larger cohorts that include severe cases with pre-infection samples were judged to be necessary. From day 15 to 85, contracting clones showed balanced CD4/CD8 phenotypes, whereas a second wave of clones that expanded from day 15 to 37 leaned towards CD4+. Contracting CD4+ clones turned up mainly in the CM and EM memory subsets, whereas EMRA was where CD8+ clones were enriched. Some responding clones were detected in pre-infection memory, suggesting pre-existing cross-reactive memory T cells joined the SARS-CoV-2 response.

Sequencing was performed on an Illumina NovaSeq 6000. Using 5'RACE with constant-segment primers, TCRalpha and TCRbeta cDNA libraries were constructed, with sample barcodes and unique molecular identifiers added in the process. RNA was extracted from every sample with Trizol reagent. The libraries were amplified in two PCR steps, and the second step added a second sample barcode and Illumina TruSeq adapters. Libraries were sequenced on an Illumina NovaSeq with 2 x 150 bp paired-end reads. Turning to the authors' computational methods: Demultiplexing of reads and collapsing into UMI-guided consensus sequences were performed with migec v1.2.7. Using mixcr v2.1.11, UMI consensuses were aligned to TRA and TRB V and J templates and then assembled into clonotypes. Expanded or contracted clonotypes were those called significant by both edgeR and NoisET, with noise models trained on biological replicates. For edgeR calls, the thresholds were a false discovery rate-adjusted p below 0.01 and a log2 fold-change of 1. As an exploratory analysis of dynamics, max-normalized trajectories of the 1000 most abundant clonotypes were examined by PCA with hierarchical clustering. Separately sequenced CD4+ and CD8+ repertoires were used to assign the CD4 or CD8 phenotype of responding clones. TCRdb trimmed the raw reads at Q25, called clones with MiXCR and kept productive beta chains. Rows with a matching CDR3 protein are joined into one entry that keeps the most common DNA and genes. V and J calls and clone size were set by TCRdb, not the authors. This sample lists some 490,000 distinct CDR3 sequences; about 20% were detected once. The ten most abundant clones make up around an eighth of the sample.

Including cysteine and phenylalanine, the CDR3 has 14 amino acids. Kept here is only the CDR3 DNA, which spans 42 bases and is read in frame from base 1. The junction shows trimming of 9 bases on V and 3 bases on J, plus 15 bases between the germline ends. In the germline V gene, CDR1 corresponds to KGHDR and CDR2 to SFDVKD. This clonotype was counted a few times. Its cognate antigen has yet to be identified. No per-base quality is available; no much larger clone lies one base away. Ficoll-Paque density gradient centrifugation was the method used to isolate PBMCs. The sequence came from an adult woman who had mild COVID-19 (a few samples of this study predate the infection). The sample titles of this study are shuffled in the database, so cell type and time point are left out; the donor was told from shared clones. The chain uses TRBV24-1 and TRBJ2-3; the D gene is perhaps TRBD2, on 5 matching bases. Sequencing was performed on PBMCs or a T cell subset sorted from them (not recorded which). The DNA sequence follows: TGTGCCACCCGGGAATCGATCGGTACAGATACGCAGTATTTT. Its amino acids are CATRESIGTDTQYF.